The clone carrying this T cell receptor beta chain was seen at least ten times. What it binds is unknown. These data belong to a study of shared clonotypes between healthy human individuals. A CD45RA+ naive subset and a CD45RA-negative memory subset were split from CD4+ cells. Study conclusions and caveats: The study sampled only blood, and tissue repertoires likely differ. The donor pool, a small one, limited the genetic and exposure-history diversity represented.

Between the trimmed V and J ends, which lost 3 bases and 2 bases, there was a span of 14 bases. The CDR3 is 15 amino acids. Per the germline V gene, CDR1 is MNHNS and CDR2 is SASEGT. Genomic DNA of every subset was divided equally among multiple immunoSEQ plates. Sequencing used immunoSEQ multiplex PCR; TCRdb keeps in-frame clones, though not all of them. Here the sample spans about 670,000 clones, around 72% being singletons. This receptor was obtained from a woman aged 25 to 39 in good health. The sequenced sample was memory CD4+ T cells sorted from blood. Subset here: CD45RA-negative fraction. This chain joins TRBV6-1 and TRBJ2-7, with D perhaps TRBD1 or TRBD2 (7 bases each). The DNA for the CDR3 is TGTGCCAGCAGTGACAGGGGGGGAGGGGCCTACGAGCAGTACTTC. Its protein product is CASSDRGGGAYEQYF.